The clone carrying this T cell receptor beta chain was seen a handful of times. Its specificity is unknown. These data originate in a study of early T cells in non-severe SARS-CoV-2 infection. Study overall: Sequencing used unsorted whole-blood bulk RNA, so chains lack pairing.

Broader study findings: Sequences matched to VDJdb favored anti-spike CD8 responses, while private and CD4 specificities were missed.

From the 5' RACE reads, TCRdb called clonotypes with MiXCR, one entry per CDR3 protein. The sample holds around 80,000 distinct CDR3 sequences; about 12% are singletons and the top ten take approximately 5.7%. The clonotype was recovered from an adult who was a healthcare worker with PCR-confirmed SARS-CoV-2 infection or an uninfected control (not recorded which). The sequenced material came from whole blood.

The CDR3 DNA follows: TGTGCCAGCAGACCGACAGGGCGATGGTCACCCCTCCACTTT. It specifies CASRPTGRWSPLHF. The chain links TRBV2 to TRBJ1-6; 7 positions agree with TRBD1. Germline lookup yields CDR1 SNHLY and CDR2 FYNNEI. This CDR3 comprises 14 residues. J was trimmed by 10 bases and V by 6 bases; bases with no gene match: 9.